This T cell receptor beta chain is drawn from a study of read filtering for tumor transcriptome and immune sequencing. Study overall: By R-ISS, stages I, II and III held 8, 16 and 7 patients.

The CDR3 consists of 16 residues. Germline assignment: CDR1 SGHNT and CDR2 YYREEE (reference sequence). The V gene lost 7 bases and the J gene lost 6 bases, with 25 bases spanning the gap. This library used roughly 0.4 ug RNA and molecular barcoded adaptors spanning alpha/delta and beta/gamma chains. TCRdb re-called the reads through MiXCR, storing one row per CDR3 protein. The sample consists of under 7,000 distinct CDR3 sequences, over 20% of them appearing once. The material sequenced was a population of CD138-negative cells sorted from bone marrow. The clonotype was recovered from a donor at least 40 years old with multiple myeloma. This chain connects TRBV5-4 to TRBJ2-5; either TRBD1 or TRBD2 may fit D (7 bases each). The DNA of the CDR3 is TGTGCCAGCCAGGGGGGTGGGGCGGGAGAGGCGAAGACCCAGTACTTC. Its translation: CASQGGGAGEAKTQYF.